This entry features one T cell receptor beta chain sequence. As yet, its antigen is unknown. Exclusion of patients followed from uncontrolled infection, other autoimmune disease, pregnancy or lactation. In making diagnoses, clinical symptoms, serum thyroxine and TRAb, thyroid ultrasound and orbital computed tomography were all used. These data are taken from a study of T cells in Graves' hyperthyroidism and ophthalmopathy. The CDR3 sequence is 14 residues long. Germline V CDR1 and CDR2: SQVTM, ANQGSEA. Amplification of TCR beta CDR3 regions used RNA as the template. TCR CDR3 underwent first-round RT-PCR with the HTBI primer set. TCRdb ran MiXCR on the multiplex PCR reads and lists one entry per CDR3 protein. This sample has 500,000 to 650,000 distinct CDR3 sequences, with about 15% found just once. The study's findings and limits: Most expanded thyroid clonotypes above 0.001 also appeared in blood. It was a median roughly 6.5 months before onset that the model predicted ophthalmopathy.

This TCR was recovered from a woman aged 45 to 65 with Graves' ophthalmopathy. The V call is TRBV29-1, the J call TRBJ2-2; 7 bases align to TRBD2. The sample consisted of blood. The CDR3 here is CSSLGRAGGGELFF. CDR3 bases: TGCAGTTCCCTTGGGAGGGCCGGGGGCGGGGAGCTGTTTTTT.